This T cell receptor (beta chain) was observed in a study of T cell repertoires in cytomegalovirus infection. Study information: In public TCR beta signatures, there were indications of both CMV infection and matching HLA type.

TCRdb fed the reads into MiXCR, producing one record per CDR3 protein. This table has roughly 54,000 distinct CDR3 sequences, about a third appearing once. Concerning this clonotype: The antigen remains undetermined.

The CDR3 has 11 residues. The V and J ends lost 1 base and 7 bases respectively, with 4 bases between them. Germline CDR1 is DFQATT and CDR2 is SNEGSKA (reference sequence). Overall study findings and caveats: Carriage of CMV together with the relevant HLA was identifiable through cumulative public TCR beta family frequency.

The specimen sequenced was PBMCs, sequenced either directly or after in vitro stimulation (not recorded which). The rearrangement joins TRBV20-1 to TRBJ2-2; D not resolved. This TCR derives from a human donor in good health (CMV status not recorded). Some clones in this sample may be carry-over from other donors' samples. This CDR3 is CSARAHGELFF. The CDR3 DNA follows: TGCAGTGCTAGAGCGCACGGGGAGCTGTTTTTT.